The 26 T cell receptor beta chains presented below share a single source sample, sequenced in a study of blood T cell repertoires in COVID-19 (dated by TCRdb to the early 2020s). Libraries came from the immunoSEQ multiplex PCR assay. The source is immuneACCESS, and TCRdb retained only in-frame sequences with V and J called. Part of the clones is not carried over; for the studies checked, unresolved V genes explain less than half of this, and the remainder is unexplained. The sample contains 650,000 to 800,000 clones, 70% to 90% of them found a single time. Together, the top ten hold under 0.3% of the sample. The sample taken for sequencing was peripheral blood. The receptors derive from a woman aged 18-30 years with acute or convalescent COVID-19.

This sequence joins TRBV7-8 and TRBJ2-7, with D uncertain. Looked up from germline, CDR1 is SGHVS and CDR2 is FQNEAQ. Trimming took 7 bases from V and 11 from J, leaving 15 bases between them. The CDR3 is 11 amino acids. CDR3 region: CASTSLRIKYF. In nucleotides, the CDR3 is TGTGCCAGCACCTCCTTGCGGATTAAGTACTTC.

The chain combines TRBV7-6 with TRBJ2-2, with 8 bases identical to TRBD1. Per germline, CDR1 SGHVS and CDR2 FNYEAQ. There are 17 residues in the CDR3. V gave up 1 base and J gave up 2 bases; unmatched junction bases: 6. The CDR3 nucleotides read TGTGCCAGCAGCTTAGTGGGACAGGACTTCAACACCGGGGAGCTGTTTTTT. Its protein product is CASSLVGQDFNTGELFF.

The chain joins TRBV5-1 to TRBJ2-7; TRBD2 matches 10 bases. Germline CDR1 is SGHRS and CDR2 is YFSETQ. V trimming: 4 bases; J trimming: 2 bases; junction bases outside the gene matches: 6. The CDR3 sequence is 15 residues long. The CDR3 spells CASSTSLAGAYEQYF. CDR3 DNA sequence: TGCGCCAGCAGCACATCTCTAGCGGGGGCCTACGAGCAGTACTTC.

In its sample, this clone was seen once. This sequence joins TRBV2 and TRBJ1-2; no reliable D call. This CDR3 contains 12 residues. The V end lost 2 bases, the J end lost 8 bases, and 9 bases lay between the germline ends. CDR1 and CDR2 from the germline V gene are SNHLY and FYNNEI. CDR3 protein: CASSESQAGYTF. The CDR3 DNA sequence: TGTGCCAGCAGTGAAAGCCAGGCCGGCTACACCTTC.

V usage is TRBV7-2 and J usage is TRBJ2-7, with D possibly TRBD1 on 8 matching bases. Looked up from germline, CDR1 is SGHTA and CDR2 is FQGNSA. The CDR3 is 15 residues long. V lost 5 bases and J lost 3, with 17 bases in between. The DNA for the CDR3 is TGTGCCAGCAGCCTGGGGGGGACAGGACGCTACGAGCAGTACTTC. Translating it yields CASSLGGTGRYEQYF.

This rearrangement joins TRBV6-2 or TRBV6-3 to TRBJ1-5, with 7 bases matching TRBD1. In germline, CDR1 is MNHEY, CDR2 SVGEGT. The CDR3 extends over 14 amino acids. V dropped 4 bases and J dropped 4; count of bases not matched to a gene: 4. As DNA, the CDR3 is TGTGCCAGCAGTTGGGACAGCGCTAATCAGCCCCAGCATTTT. Its protein is CASSWDSANQPQHF.

The CDR3 here is CASSPGQGYQPQHF. As DNA, the CDR3 is TGTGCCAGTAGTCCGGGACAGGGATATCAGCCCCAGCATTTT. The chain links TRBV19 to TRBJ1-5, with TRBD1 matching 9 bases. This CDR3 contains 14 residues. With V trimmed by 5 bases and J by 5 bases, 4 bases remained unmatched. Germline lookup yields CDR1 LNHDA and CDR2 SQIVND (reference sequence).

The rearrangement joins TRBV13 to TRBJ2-7; TRBD1 aligns across 8 bases. The CDR3 is 17 residues long. Germline V gene data show CDR1 as PRHDT and CDR2 as FYEKMQ (reference sequence). V lost 0 bases to trimming and J lost 2 bases; unmatched junction nucleotides: 9. The CDR3 DNA follows: TGTGCCAGCAGCTTAGGCCGGGGGCAGGGGGCGCCCTACGAGCAGTACTTC. Translated, it gives CASSLGRGQGAPYEQYF.

The CDR3 DNA follows: TGTGCCAGCAGCCACCGCGGGACAGGGAAATACGAGCAGTACTTC. Translation: CASSHRGTGKYEQYF. The chain employs TRBV7-9 and TRBJ2-7, with 9 bases fitting TRBD1. The CDR3 is 15 amino acids. Germline values: CDR1 SEHNR, CDR2 FQNEAQ (reference sequence). With 5 bases clipped from V and 4 bases from J, the junction kept 9 bases outside the gene matches.

The rearrangement uses TRBV7-7 and TRBJ2-1; the match to TRBD2 covers 11 bases. The germline CDR1 and CDR2 sequences are SSHAT and FNYEAQ (reference sequence). The V and J ends lost 5 bases and 5 bases, in that order; junction bases with no gene match: 5. The CDR3 length is 15 residues. The CDR3 protein is CASSLDSGGDNEQFF. In DNA, the CDR3 is TGTGCCAGCAGCCTCGATAGCGGGGGGGACAATGAGCAGTTCTTC.

The chain joins TRBV19 to TRBJ1-5; TRBD1 aligns across 8 bases. There are 14 residues in the CDR3. In germline, CDR1 is LNHDA, CDR2 SQIVND (reference sequence). The V gene end was trimmed by 5 bases and the J gene end by 4 bases; junction bases not matched to a gene: 4. In DNA form, the CDR3 reads TGTGCCAGTAGTCTCGGGACAGGAAATCAGCCCCAGCATTTT. This translates into CASSLGTGNQPQHF. Combining the CDR3 with reference TRBV19 and TRBJ1-5 gives the whole variable domain DGGITQSPKYLFRKEGQNVTLSCEQNLNHDAMYWYRQDPGQGLRLIYYSQIVNDFQKGDIAEGYSVSREKKESFPLTVTSAQKNPTAFYLCASSLGTGNQPQHFGDGTRLSIL.

V is TRBV4-1 and J is TRBJ1-1; D is unresolved. With 8 bases removed from V and 1 base from J, the gap between germline ends came to 11 bases. The CDR3 is made up of 13 amino acids. Germline CDR1 MGHRA, CDR2 YSYEKL. The CDR3 region has the DNA TGCGCCAGCGAAGGAGCAGCGAACACTGAAGCTTTCTTT. Amino acids: CASEGAANTEAFF.

The rearrangement uses TRBV20-1 and TRBJ2-2, with unresolved D. Between the trimmed V and J ends, which lost 6 bases and 1 base, there was a span of 6 bases. The CDR3 consists of 12 residues. From germline, CDR1 is DFQATT and CDR2 SNEGSKA (reference sequence). The CDR3 loop reads CSASRNTGELFF. DNA of the CDR3: TGCAGTGCCAGTCGGAACACCGGGGAGCTGTTTTTT.

The chain recombines TRBV18 with TRBJ1-1; D is uncertain. V shed 3 bases and J shed 7 bases, with 6 bases lying between them. Per the germline V gene, CDR1 is KGHSH and CDR2 is LQKENI. The CDR3 has 11 residues. The DNA of the CDR3 is TGTGCCAGCTCACCCAGGAATGAAGCTTTCTTT. Translation gives CASSPRNEAFF.

The V call is TRBV29-1, the J call TRBJ1-5; possible D gene TRBD1, 5 bases. Germline V gives CDR1 SQVTM, CDR2 ANQGSEA. The CDR3 sequence is 14 residues long. V lost 4 bases, J lost 1 base, and 11 bases lay in between. The CDR3 loop is CSVGGGLSNQPQHF. DNA for the CDR3: TGCAGCGTTGGGGGGGGGTTAAGCAATCAGCCCCAGCATTTT. The complete variable domain, with remaining parts taken from reference TRBV29-1 and TRBJ1-5, reads SAVISQKPSRDICQRGTSLTIQCQVDSQVTMMFWYRQQPGQSLTLIATANQGSEATYESGFVIDKFPISRPNLTFSTLTVSNMSPEDSSIYLCSVGGGLSNQPQHFGDGTRLSIL.

The chain has TRBV29-1 and TRBJ1-1, with D maybe TRBD1 (6 bases). V dropped 5 bases and J dropped 0 bases, with 7 bases sitting between them. Germline V gene lookup returns CDR1 SQVTM and CDR2 ANQGSEA. This CDR3 is built from 12 residues. CDR3 nucleotide sequence: TGCAGCGTTACAGGGATGAACACTGAAGCTTTCTTT. Translating gives CSVTGMNTEAFF. Full variable domain (outside the CDR3, taken from reference TRBV29-1 and TRBJ1-1): SAVISQKPSRDICQRGTSLTIQCQVDSQVTMMFWYRQQPGQSLTLIATANQGSEATYESGFVIDKFPISRPNLTFSTLTVSNMSPEDSSIYLCSVTGMNTEAFFGQGTRLTVV.

The J gene is TRBJ1-5, the V gene TRBV6-2 or TRBV6-3, with a weak D call TRBD1 (6 bases). V gave up 0 bases and J gave up 4 bases, with 10 bases separating them. Germline CDR1 reads MNHEY; CDR2 reads SVGEGT. The CDR3 is 15 residues long. The CDR3 protein is CASSYSGQKNQPQHF. The CDR3, as DNA: TGTGCCAGCAGTTACTCTGGACAGAAAAATCAGCCCCAGCATTTT.

The rearrangement uses TRBV11-2 and TRBJ2-1; the match to TRBD2 covers 9 bases. The J segment lost 6 bases and the V segment lost 2 bases, leaving 8 bases of the junction unmatched. Germline loops: CDR1 SGHAT, CDR2 FQNNGV. The CDR3 has 16 amino acids. CDR3 coding DNA: TGTGCCAGCAGCTTAACGTGGCGGGGGGGCCCCAATGAGCAGTTCTTC. The encoded protein is CASSLTWRGGPNEQFF.

The chain is built from TRBV7-9 and TRBJ2-2; D possibly corresponds to TRBD2 (6 bases). The CDR3 covers 16 residues. Germline V gene data show CDR1 as SEHNR and CDR2 as FQNEAQ (reference sequence). The V and J ends lost 7 bases and 6 bases respectively, with 21 bases between them. The CDR3 DNA reads as TGTGCCAGCACCACTACCTTGGTCCCGGGAGCCGGGGAGCTGTTTTTT. It is translated as CASTTTLVPGAGELFF. Full variable domain (rest looked up from reference TRBV7-9 and TRBJ2-2): DTGVSQNPRHKITKRGQNVTFRCDPISEHNRLYWYRQTLGQGPEFLTYFQNEAQLEKSRLLSDRFSAERPKGSFSTLEIQRTEQGDSAMYLCASTTTLVPGAGELFFGEGSRLTVL.

This clone was seen just once. This chain links TRBV19 with TRBJ2-5, with 7 bases identical to TRBD2. The CDR3 has 14 residues. Per germline, CDR1 LNHDA and CDR2 SQIVND (reference sequence). V lost 7 bases, J lost 5 bases, and 10 bases stayed unmatched. This CDR3 reads CASTPSGGGETQYF. Here the CDR3 DNA reads TGTGCCAGTACCCCCTCGGGAGGAGGTGAGACCCAGTACTTC. Complete variable domain (other parts from reference TRBV19 and TRBJ2-5): DGGITQSPKYLFRKEGQNVTLSCEQNLNHDAMYWYRQDPGQGLRLIYYSQIVNDFQKGDIAEGYSVSREKKESFPLTVTSAQKNPTAFYLCASTPSGGGETQYFGPGTRLLVL.

V gene TRBV11-3 combines with J gene TRBJ2-5; 7 bases fit TRBD1. This CDR3 has 13 residues. The ends lost 5 bases at V and 5 bases at J; junction bases unmatched: 5. Germline CDR1 is SGHNT and CDR2 is YENEEA. The CDR3, as DNA: TGTGCCAGCAGCACGGGGACAGTGGAGACCCAGTACTTC. Translating it yields CASSTGTVETQYF.

This chain joins TRBV12-3 or TRBV12-4 and TRBJ1-1; D is undetermined. With 5 bases removed from V and 5 bases from J, the gap between germline ends came to 6 bases. The CDR3 extends over 11 amino acids. CDR3 sequence reads: CASSPRTEAFF. CDR3 nucleotides: TGTGCCAGCAGTCCCCGTACTGAAGCTTTCTTT.

The chain links TRBV24-1 to TRBJ2-7; weak D call: TRBD2 (5 bases). CDR3 size: 15 residues. With 4 bases removed from V and 2 bases from J, the gap between germline ends came to 14 bases. Germline V gene lookup returns CDR1 KGHDR and CDR2 SFDVKD. The DNA of the CDR3 is TGTGCCACCAGTGACCGCTGCGGGTTCCCCTACGAGCAGTACTTC. It codes for CATSDRCGFPYEQYF.

The chain carries TRBV5-8 and TRBJ2-3; 7 bases are a match to TRBD2. CDR1 and CDR2 from the germline V gene are SGHTS and YDEGEE. Trimming took 4 bases from V and 4 from J; bases not matched to a gene: 12. The CDR3 loop spans 16 amino acids. CDR3 bases: TGTGCCAGCAGCATAGCCGGGACTATGGTCCCAGATACGCAGTATTTT. Translation: CASSIAGTMVPDTQYF. The whole variable domain, filled in from reference TRBV5-8 and TRBJ2-3, reads EAGVTQSPTHLIKTRGQQATLRCSPISGHTSVYWYQQALGLGLQFLLWYDEGEERNRGNFPPRFSGRQFPNYSSELNVNALELEDSALYLCASSIAGTMVPDTQYFGPGTRLTVL.

The gene calls are TRBV24-1 and TRBJ1-1; 7 bases map to TRBD1. This CDR3 is built from 13 residues. Germline CDR1 and CDR2: KGHDR and SFDVKD. Trimming at V came to 7 bases and at J to 4 bases, leaving 5 bases not matched to a gene. The DNA for the CDR3 is TGTGCCACCAGGACAGGGAGCGGCACTGAAGCTTTCTTT. Its translation: CATRTGSGTEAFF.

The chain combines TRBV6-5 with TRBJ1-1; no reliable D call. Germline V gene sequence: CDR1 MNHEY, CDR2 SVGAGI. V dropped 7 bases and J dropped 1 base, with 13 bases sitting between them. The CDR3 totals 14 residues. The CDR3 DNA follows: TGTGCCAGCATCCTGGGCCCCCGGAACACTGAAGCTTTCTTT. As protein: CASILGPRNTEAFF.